Listed here is a single T cell receptor beta chain. The entry originates in a study of blood T cell repertoires in COVID-19. Study at large: COVID-19 samples collected from the United States, Italy and Spain covered acute and convalescent phases. T cells, B-cell-depleted T cells, or PBMCs supplied cDNA or gDNA.

Sequencing used immunoSEQ multiplex PCR; TCRdb keeps in-frame clones, though not all of them. The table includes approximately 160,000 clones, 65% to 80% detected once. Germline V gene sequence: CDR1 SGHVS, CDR2 FQNEAQ. This CDR3 spans 15 amino acids. Trimming took 5 bases from V and 1 from J; bases not matched to a gene: 6. Sequenced: peripheral blood. The clonotype comes from a man in his 60s with acute or convalescent COVID-19. The V gene is TRBV7-8, the J gene TRBJ1-1; 8 bases are shared with TRBD1. The CDR3 DNA follows: TGTGCCAGCAGCCGGCGACAGGGGCCGAACACTGAAGCTTTCTTT. Residues: CASSRRQGPNTEAFF.